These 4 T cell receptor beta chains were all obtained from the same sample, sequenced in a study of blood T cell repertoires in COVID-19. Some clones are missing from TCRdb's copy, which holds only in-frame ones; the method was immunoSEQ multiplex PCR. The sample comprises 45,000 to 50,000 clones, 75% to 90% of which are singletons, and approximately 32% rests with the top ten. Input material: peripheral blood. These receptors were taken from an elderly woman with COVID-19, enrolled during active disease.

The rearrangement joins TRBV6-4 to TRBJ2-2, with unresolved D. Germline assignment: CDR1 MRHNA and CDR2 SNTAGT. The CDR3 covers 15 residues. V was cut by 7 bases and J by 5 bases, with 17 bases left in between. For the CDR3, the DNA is TGTGCCAGCACGCCCCCCTGGGTGAGGACCGGGGAGCTGTTTTTT. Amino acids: CASTPPWVRTGELFF.

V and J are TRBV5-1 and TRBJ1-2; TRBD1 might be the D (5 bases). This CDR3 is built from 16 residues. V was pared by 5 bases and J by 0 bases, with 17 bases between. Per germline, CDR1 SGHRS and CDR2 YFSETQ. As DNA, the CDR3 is TGCGCCAGCAGTGTTTTAGGGGCCCCCTCTAACTATGGCTACACCTTC. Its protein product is CASSVLGAPSNYGYTF. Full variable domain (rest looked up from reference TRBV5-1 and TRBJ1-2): KAGVTQTPRYLIKTRGQQVTLSCSPISGHRSVSWYQQTPGQGLQFLFEYFSETQRNKGNFPGRFSGRQFSNSRSEMNVSTLELGDSALYLCASSVLGAPSNYGYTFGSGTRLTVV.

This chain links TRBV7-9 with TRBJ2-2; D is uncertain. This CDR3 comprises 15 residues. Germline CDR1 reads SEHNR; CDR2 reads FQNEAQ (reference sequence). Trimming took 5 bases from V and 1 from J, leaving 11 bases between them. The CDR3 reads CASSPTTQNTGELFF. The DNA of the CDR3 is TGTGCCAGCAGCCCTACGACACAGAACACCGGGGAGCTGTTTTTT.

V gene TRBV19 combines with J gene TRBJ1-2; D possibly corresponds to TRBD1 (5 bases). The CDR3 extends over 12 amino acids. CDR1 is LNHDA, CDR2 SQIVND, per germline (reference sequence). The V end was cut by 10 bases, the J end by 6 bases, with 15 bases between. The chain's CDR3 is CATLWGGHGYTF. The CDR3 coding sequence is TGTGCCACCCTTTGGGGCGGCCATGGCTACACCTTC.